The rows below give T cell receptor beta chains drawn from one sample of a study of blood T cell repertoires in COVID-19. TCRdb's copy holds only in-frame clones and misses some; the assay was immunoSEQ multiplex PCR. The sample has 260,000 or so clones, around 90% seen once; the top ten hold 9.4%. Sequenced material: peripheral blood. The receptors originated from a man between 18 and 35 years old with active or convalescent COVID-19. Both conserved end residues are part of each CDR3. The D gene is left open where the match is weak.

13	TRBJ2-7	NA	TRBV27	CASGPRERYEQYF
16	TRBJ1-3	TRBD1	TRBV18	CASSPPGQGVGNTIYF
13	TRBJ1-2	NA	TRBV6-5	CASRPTGYYGYTF
18	TRBJ2-4	NA	TRBV11-2	CASSLFSVQGVGKNIQYF
15	TRBJ1-2	TRBD1	TRBV6-5	CASRDDHRGLYGYTF
15	TRBJ2-6	NA	TRBV3-1/TRBV3-2	CASSHQISGANVLTF
17	TRBJ2-5	NA	TRBV1	CTSSHLTSGGPVETQYF
14	TRBJ2-2	TRBD2	TRBV7-9	CATASGGSNGELFF
15	TRBJ2-7	TRBD2	TRBV7-2	CASSLLAGSSYEQYF
17	TRBJ2-1	NA	TRBV5-5	CASSSDALGAAYNEQFF
15	TRBJ1-2	TRBD1	TRBV19	CASSIGQGENYGYTF
14	TRBJ1-2	NA	TRBV6-5	CASTSGVFVYGYTF
14	TRBJ2-7	TRBD2	TRBV20-1	CSASLSAGGYEQYF
16	TRBJ1-2	NA	TRBV21-1	CASSQKRTHANYGYTF
14	TRBJ2-1	TRBD1	TRBV5-6	CASSFGQGYNEQFF
16	TRBJ1-3	NA	TRBV7-2	CASSSGVGGHGNTIYF
14	TRBJ1-5	TRBD1	TRBV13	CASSRTGSSQPQHF
15	TRBJ1-3	NA	TRBV2	CASSAGSSSGNTIYF
17	TRBJ2-1	NA	TRBV4-1	CASSHPTTGSSGNEQFF
12	TRBJ1-3	NA	TRBV12-3/TRBV12-4	CASSFTGNTIYF
16	TRBJ2-3	NA	TRBV7-8	CASSLVTWGGKDTQYF
14	TRBJ1-1	NA	TRBV3-1/TRBV3-2	CASSQEGGGHEAFF
18	TRBJ1-3	NA	TRBV19	CASSIETPRGYSGNTIYF
15	TRBJ1-4	NA	TRBV19	CASYQGYATNEKLFF
16	TRBJ1-4	NA	TRBV4-1	CASSPEVRGSNEKLFF
15	TRBJ1-2	NA	TRBV6-5	CASREGPEPNYGYTF
16	TRBJ2-1	NA	TRBV7-3	CASSPRGSLSYNEQFF
14	TRBJ2-7	TRBD1	TRBV5-1	CASSPGQGSHEQYF
13	TRBJ2-7	NA	TRBV13	CASSWGDSYEQYF
16	TRBJ2-3	TRBD2	TRBV6-1	CASSESSLAGPDTQYF
12	TRBJ2-7	NA	TRBV25-1	CASSEYGGEQYF
12	TRBJ1-6	NA	TRBV6-5	CASSYSGSPLHF
12	TRBJ1-2	TRBD1	TRBV29-1	CSVGGQGDGYTF
15	TRBJ2-5	TRBD2	TRBV9	CASSVSGGARQTQYF
13	TRBJ2-3	NA	TRBV6-2/TRBV6-3	CASSYWGRDTQYF
18	TRBJ2-7	TRBD1	TRBV5-8	CASSLEDRVLTHSYEQYF
15	TRBJ1-6	NA	TRBV5-6	CASSLGRPYNSPLHF
13	TRBJ2-2	TRBD2	TRBV19	CASSIREGGELFF
15	TRBJ1-2	TRBD1	TRBV4-1	CASSPQTGGEGGYTF
15	TRBJ2-7	TRBD2	TRBV5-5	CASSLAARGSYEQYF
13	TRBJ2-7	TRBD2	TRBV10-3	CATRLAGSYEQYF
16	TRBJ2-1	TRBD2	TRBV4-3	CASSRSTSARTNEQFF